This T cell receptor beta chain was profiled in a study of breast tumors, draining lymph nodes, adjacent tissues (dated by TCRdb to 2016 to 2017). For the study in its entirety: Breast cancer patients provided tumor, adjacent nontumor tissue and axillary lymph nodes, and the study compared the TCR beta repertoires across these three sources. The study was designed to assess the relationships and possible T-cell exchange between tumor, surrounding tissue and draining lymph node repertoires in human breast cancer.

This clonotype was seen many times. Its binding antigen is unknown. No base quality values were provided; no much bigger clone lies one nucleotide off. Study-level results and caveats: Tumor and nontumor tissue repertoires were significantly more similar in luminal-like than in basal-like breast cancer. The data were considered consistent with most tumor T cells being derived from the lymph node and subsequently expanding within tumor tissue. Tumor T-cell repertoires showed less diversity than lymph node repertoires and more diversity than nontumor tissue repertoires, and tumor T-cell repertoires showed preferential V and J gene usage. The conclusion that tumor T cells originate in lymph nodes was presented as consistent with a hypothesis rather than as directly demonstrated.

The cysteine opens and the phenylalanine closes a CDR3 of 15 amino acids. Just the 45-base CDR3 DNA is kept, in frame starting at base 1. CDR1 and CDR2 are read off the germline V gene as SGHTA and FQGNSA. Trimming removed 0 bases from V and 7 bases from J, leaving 13 bases between the germline ends. Instrument on record: Illumina HiSeq 2000. Multiplex PCR amplification was used to generate the TCR beta chain libraries. The amplified TCR beta chain products were analyzed by high-throughput sequencing. The public reads were quality trimmed at Q25 with fastp and then assembled into clones with MiXCR by TCRdb, keeping productive beta chains. Every entry covers one CDR3 protein and lists the most common genes and DNA from its rows. This sample holds about 230,000 distinct CDR3 sequences; approximately 31% were observed only once. Around 1.5% of the sample is held by the ten biggest clonotypes. Lymph node samples came from the axillary draining lymph nodes of breast cancer patients.

The sample consisted of axillary lymph node tissue. This TCR derives from a female donor with breast cancer. Some clones in this sample may be carry-over from other donors' samples. The rearranged segments are TRBV7-2 and TRBJ2-1, with a weak D call of TRBD1 (6 bases match). CDR3 loop: CASSLAHIRGNEQFF. The DNA reads as follows: TGTGCCAGCAGCTTAGCTCATATCAGGGGAAATGAGCAGTTCTTC.